The 24 T cell receptor beta chains below come from one sample, sequenced in a study of metastatic and nonmetastatic thyroid tumors. No treatment had been given to any patient before thyroid surgery. Through MiXCR, TCRdb re-clonotyped the PCR reads. The repertoire holds a few thousand clones, about 35% seen once, with approximately 30% in the top ten. Material: adjacent normal tissue. Receptor source: a male donor with papillary thyroid cancer or a benign thyroid nodule (not recorded which). Some clones in this sample may be carry-over from other donors' samples.

V gene TRBV19 combines with J gene TRBJ1-2; 7 bases agree with TRBD1. The CDR3 consists of 15 residues. In germline, CDR1 is LNHDA, CDR2 SQIVND (reference sequence). J lost 0 bases, V lost 4 bases, and 5 bases had no gene match. The CDR3: CASSTRTGTNYGYTF. The CDR3 coding sequence is TGTGCCAGTAGTACCCGGACAGGAACTAACTATGGCTACACCTTC.

A note on this clone: Given the absence of the conserved phenylalanine or tryptophan at the CDR3 end, a read error is likely. The DNA is omitted, as the CDR3 cannot be located on it reliably, and the CDR3 follows TCRdb's listing. The chain uses TRBV13 and TRBJ2-7; TRBD1 is the table's D call and was not checked against the DNA. The germline V gene encodes CDR1 PRHDT and CDR2 FYEKMQ (reference sequence). The CDR3 has 17 amino acids, counting both end residues. CDR3: CASSTKGGDMASYEQDL.

J is TRBJ2-6 and V is TRBV20-1, with D tentatively TRBD1 (5 bases). The CDR3 has 16 residues. Germline CDR1 reads DFQATT; CDR2 reads SNEGSKA (reference sequence). Trimming removed 3 bases from V and 0 bases from J, with 12 bases in between. The CDR3 is CSASIQVNSGANVLTF. The CDR3 DNA is TGCAGTGCTAGTATACAGGTTAACTCTGGGGCCAACGTCCTGACTTTC.

The sample holds a few counts of this clone. Compared with germline, one end of the junction differs, possibly owing to a read error. The genes are TRBV6-2 or TRBV6-3 and TRBJ1-5, with D unresolved. Germline V CDR1 and CDR2: MNHEY, SVGEGT. The CDR3 sequence is 15 residues long. The CDR3 protein is CVSIPAGMGNQPQHF. The DNA for the CDR3 is TGTGTCAGCATCCCCGCGGGGATGGGCAATCAGCCCCAGCATTTT.

This clone occurred many times. This chain links TRBV27 with TRBJ1-1; perhaps TRBD1 as D (6 bases). CDR3 length equals 16 residues. V lost 4 bases, J lost 4 bases, and 19 bases lay in between. The germline gives CDR1 MNHEY, CDR2 SMNVEV (reference sequence). CDR3 sequence reads: CASSSSGVPTGTEAFF. Here the CDR3 DNA reads TGTGCCAGCAGTTCTTCAGGGGTCCCTACGGGCACTGAAGCTTTCTTT.

This clone showed up just once. The J gene is TRBJ1-2, the V gene TRBV4-3; D may be TRBD1 (5 bases). V lost 4 bases, J lost 8 bases, and 17 bases lay in between. This CDR3 comprises 14 residues. CDR1 is LGHNA and CDR2 is YSLEER in the germline V gene. In nucleotides, the CDR3 is TGCGCCAGCAGCCCCGCGGGGGGGGTGTTGGGCTACACCTTC. This codes for CASSPAGGVLGYTF.

The chain combines TRBV5-1 with TRBJ1-6; TRBD1 aligns across 7 bases. V was clipped by 7 bases and J by 0 bases; unmatched bases: 13. The CDR3 is 18 residues long. Germline CDR1 reads SGHRS; CDR2 reads YFSETQ. CDR3 protein: CASLGGSLKSSYNSPLHF. The CDR3 DNA follows: TGCGCCAGCTTAGGGGGCAGTTTAAAGAGCTCCTATAATTCACCCCTCCACTTT. Using reference TRBV5-1 and TRBJ1-6 for the parts outside the CDR3, the full variable domain is KAGVTQTPRYLIKTRGQQVTLSCSPISGHRSVSWYQQTPGQGLQFLFEYFSETQRNKGNFPGRFSGRQFSNSRSEMNVSTLELGDSALYLCASLGGSLKSSYNSPLHFGNGTRLTVT.

This clone was detected only a few times. The chain carries TRBV6-4 and TRBJ2-5; 10 bases align to TRBD1. With V trimmed by 3 bases and J by 3 bases, 10 bases remained unmatched. The germline V gene encodes CDR1 MRHNA and CDR2 SNTAGT. CDR3 length equals 17 residues. DNA for the CDR3: TGTGCCAGCAGTGATCCCCCAGGACAGGGGGTTAAAGAGACCCAGTACTTC. It yields the protein CASSDPPGQGVKETQYF.

This clone has a handful of counts. This chain connects TRBV28 to TRBJ2-7; TRBD1 or TRBD2 may be the D gene (5 bases each). The CDR3 extends over 13 amino acids. V was shortened by 2 bases and J by 6 bases, with 11 bases between the two germline ends. From germline, CDR1 is MDHEN and CDR2 SYDVKM. The CDR3 bases are TGTGCCAGCAGTTTAGGGACCGCGGGCGAGCAGTACTTC. It encodes CASSLGTAGEQYF. The complete variable domain, with remaining parts taken from reference TRBV28 and TRBJ2-7, reads DVKVTQSSRYLVKRTGEKVFLECVQDMDHENMFWYRQDPGLGLRLIYFSYDVKMKEKGDIPEGYSVSREKKERFSLILESASTNQTSMYLCASSLGTAGEQYFGPGTRLTVT.

The V and J genes are TRBV5-6 and TRBJ2-7; D possibly matches TRBD1 or TRBD2 (5 bases each). The CDR3 loop spans 13 amino acids. V gave up 4 bases and J gave up 5 bases, with 13 bases separating them. The V gene's germline CDR1 is SGHDT and CDR2 YYEEEE. Here the CDR3 reads CASSPWGNHEQYF. The CDR3 DNA reads as TGTGCCAGCAGCCCTTGGGGGAACCACGAGCAGTACTTC.

CDR3 nucleotides: TGCGCCAGCAGCCGTGGACAGGACTTTAACTATGGCTACACCTTC. Amino acids: CASSRGQDFNYGYTF. The chain is built from TRBV4-1 and TRBJ1-2; 7 nucleotides align to TRBD1. The V gene end was trimmed by 4 bases and the J gene end by 1 base; junction bases not matched to a gene: 6. This CDR3 has 15 residues. Per germline, CDR1 MGHRA and CDR2 YSYEKL.

The V call is TRBV7-9, the J call TRBJ2-7; 9 nucleotides align to TRBD1. The germline CDR1 and CDR2 sequences are SEHNR and FQNEAQ (reference sequence). Unmatched junction bases numbered 5, after V lost 0 bases and J lost 5 bases. The CDR3 sequence is 15 residues long. The CDR3 region is CASSLAQGQGHEQYF. CDR3 nucleotide sequence: TGTGCCAGCAGCTTAGCCCAGGGACAGGGCCACGAGCAGTACTTC.

This chain links TRBV7-3 with TRBJ2-1; TRBD1 aligns across 8 bases. V was clipped by 6 bases and J by 5 bases; unmatched bases: 6. There are 14 residues in the CDR3. Germline V gives CDR1 SGHTA, CDR2 FQGTGA. The CDR3 protein is CASRSGTGNNEQFF. Written as DNA, the CDR3 is TGTGCCAGCAGATCCGGGACAGGCAACAATGAGCAGTTCTTC.

This clone was detected only a few times. The chain employs TRBV28 and TRBJ1-2; TRBD1 agrees at 7 bases. The CDR3 consists of 15 residues. In germline, CDR1 is MDHEN, CDR2 SYDVKM. With 6 bases clipped from V and 4 bases from J, the junction kept 11 bases outside the gene matches. CDR3 DNA sequence: TGTGCCAGCAGAAGGACAGGAAGCCAAACCTATGGCTACACCTTC. This translates into CASRRTGSQTYGYTF.

CDR3 coding DNA: TGTGCCAGCAGCCCCCTGGTGAAACCCCGTCAGCAGTTCTTC. Protein product: CASSPLVKPRQQFF. V is TRBV27 and J is TRBJ2-1; D is undetermined. V dropped 6 bases and J dropped 11 bases, with 20 bases sitting between them. The CDR3 is 14 amino acids. The germline V gene has CDR1 MNHEY and CDR2 SMNVEV (reference sequence).

This clone appeared a few times. V and J are TRBV16 and TRBJ1-1; D not resolved. The CDR3 has 14 residues. The germline CDR1 and CDR2 sequences are KGHSY and FQNENV. Trimming removed 4 bases from V and 8 bases from J, with 17 bases in between. CDR3 DNA sequence: TGTGCCAGCAGCCCGACACCCCGTGGCAGCGAAGCTTTCTTT. It specifies CASSPTPRGSEAFF.

This clone has only a few counts. The rearrangement uses TRBV27 and TRBJ2-1; D is unresolved. The CDR3 has 17 amino acids. Germline V lookup: CDR1 MNHEY, CDR2 SMNVEV (reference sequence). V was trimmed by 6 bases and J by 2 bases, leaving 20 bases between them. The CDR3 sequence: CASRPWADLRAYNEQFF. In DNA form, the CDR3 reads TGTGCCAGCAGACCTTGGGCAGACCTAAGGGCCTACAATGAGCAGTTCTTC.

The table lists this clone with a few counts. The V and J genes are TRBV29-1 and TRBJ2-2; maybe TRBD2 (5 bases). Between the trimmed V and J ends, which lost 3 bases and 6 bases, there was a span of 14 bases. The CDR3 has 14 residues. CDR1 SQVTM and CDR2 ANQGSEA come from the germline V gene. In DNA form, the CDR3 reads TGCAGCGTTGATCTAGGTCGGGGAGCCGGGGAGCTGTTTTTT. Residues: CSVDLGRGAGELFF.

This clone is medium-sized by share. The V and J genes are TRBV7-9 and TRBJ2-2; D not certain. Germline CDR1 SEHNR, CDR2 FQNEAQ (reference sequence). This CDR3 is built from 15 residues. V gave up 1 base and J gave up 6 bases, with 12 bases separating them. Here the CDR3 reads CASSLVSIFAGELFF. Written as DNA, the CDR3 is TGTGCCAGCAGCTTAGTGTCTATCTTTGCCGGGGAGCTGTTTTTT.

This clone was counted between two and nine times. A junction end diverges from the germline sequence, so it may reflect a read error. The genes are TRBV10-3 and TRBJ2-7; 7 bases match TRBD1. The CDR3 extends over 13 amino acids. CDR1 is ENHRY and CDR2 is SYGVKD in the germline V gene. CDR3 nucleotides: TGTGCGATAAGGCCCCGACAGGGCTGTGAGCGGTACTTC. Translating it yields CAIRPRQGCERYF.

Note on this clone: Because it lacks the conserved phenylalanine or tryptophan at the end, this CDR3 is likely a read error. The chain employs TRBV20-1 and TRBJ2-3, with TRBD2 matching 7 bases. There are 15 residues in the CDR3. V shed 7 bases and J 3 bases; nucleotides not matched to a gene: 13. Germline CDR1 is DFQATT and CDR2 is SNEGSKA (reference sequence). This chain's CDR3 is CSGGASGVKTDTQYC. CDR3 sequence (DNA): TGCAGTGGTGGGGCTAGCGGTGTCAAAACAGATACGCAGTATTGT.

V and J are TRBV11-2 and TRBJ2-2; 10 bases fit TRBD2. The V gene's germline CDR1 is SGHAT and CDR2 FQNNGV. After removal of 2 bases from V and 3 bases from J, the junction contained 3 bases not matched to a gene. The CDR3 contains 16 residues. CDR3 sequence reads: CASSLLAGVHTGELFF. The CDR3 DNA is TGTGCCAGCAGCTTACTAGCGGGAGTTCACACCGGGGAGCTGTTTTTT.

CDR3 loop: CASSSPGQGYNEQFF. The CDR3 DNA follows: TGTGCCAGCAGCTCTCCGGGACAGGGATACAATGAGCAGTTCTTC. This chain connects TRBV27 to TRBJ2-1; TRBD1 aligns across 9 bases. This CDR3 contains 15 residues. V lost 6 bases, J lost 4 bases, and 7 bases stayed unmatched. The germline CDR1 and CDR2 sequences are MNHEY and SMNVEV (reference sequence).

Turning to this clone: The germline gene is not matched at one end of the junction; a read error may be the cause. The rearrangement links TRBV27 to TRBJ1-1; TRBD1 aligns across 9 bases. Per the germline V gene, CDR1 is MNHEY and CDR2 is SMNVEV (reference sequence). There are 15 residues in the CDR3. The CDR3 DNA follows: TGTGCCAGCAGACCACTCGGACAGGGGAACACTGAATCTTTCTTT. This codes for CASRPLGQGNTESFF.